This T cell receptor (beta chain) was profiled in a study of early T cells in non-severe SARS-CoV-2 infection. Study details: Unsorted whole-blood RNA was sequenced in bulk, leaving chains unpaired. Findings and caveats of the study: The study's VDJdb matching favored anti-spike CD8 responses and missed private and CD4 specificities.

Points on this clonotype: Its antigen is undetermined.

The TCR library protocol was used to attach unique molecular identifiers. These identifiers were attached to individual cDNA molecules. TCRdb re-called the 5' RACE reads through MiXCR, storing one row per CDR3 protein. The table has about 53,000 distinct CDR3 sequences, roughly an eighth seen once. The origin of this receptor is an adult who was a healthcare worker with PCR-confirmed SARS-CoV-2 infection or an uninfected control (not recorded which). The sample was whole blood, taken at baseline.

Here the CDR3 DNA reads TGTGCCAGCAGTCCCCGGGACAGGGAATCCGGGGAGCTGTTTTTT. Protein product: CASSPRDRESGELFF. The V and J genes are TRBV6-5 and TRBJ2-2; 9 bases line up with TRBD1. Germline V gene lookup returns CDR1 MNHEY and CDR2 SVGAGI. The ends lost 5 bases at V and 6 bases at J; junction bases unmatched: 7. There are 15 residues in the CDR3.